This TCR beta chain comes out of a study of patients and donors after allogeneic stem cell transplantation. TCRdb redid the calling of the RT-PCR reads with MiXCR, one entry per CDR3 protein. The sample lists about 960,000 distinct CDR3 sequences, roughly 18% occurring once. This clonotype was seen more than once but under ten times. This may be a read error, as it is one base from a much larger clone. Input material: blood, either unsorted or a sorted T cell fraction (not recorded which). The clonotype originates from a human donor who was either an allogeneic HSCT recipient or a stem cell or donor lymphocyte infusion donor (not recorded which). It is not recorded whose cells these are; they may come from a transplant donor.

The CDR3 DNA is TGTGCCAGCAGTGACGGTAGCAATCAGCCCCAGCATTTT. It encodes CASSDGSNQPQHF. V usage is TRBV25-1 and J usage is TRBJ1-5, with D unresolved. V lost 3 bases, J lost 0 bases, and 3 bases lay in between. The CDR3 is 13 residues long. Germline CDR1 is MGHDK and CDR2 is SYGVNS. Together with reference TRBV25-1 and TRBJ1-5, the CDR3 gives the full variable domain: EADIYQTPRYLVIGTGKKITLECSQTMGHDKMYWYQQDPGMELHLIHYSYGVNSTEKGDLSSESTVSRIRTEHFPLTLESARPSHTSQYLCASSDGSNQPQHFGDGTRLSIL.